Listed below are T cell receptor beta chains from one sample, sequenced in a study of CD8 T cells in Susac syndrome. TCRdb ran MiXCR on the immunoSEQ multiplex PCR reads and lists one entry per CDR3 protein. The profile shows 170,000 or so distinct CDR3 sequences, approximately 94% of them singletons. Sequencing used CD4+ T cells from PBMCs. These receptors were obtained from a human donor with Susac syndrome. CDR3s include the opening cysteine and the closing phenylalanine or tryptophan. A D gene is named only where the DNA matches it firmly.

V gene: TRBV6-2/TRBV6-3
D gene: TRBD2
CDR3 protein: CASSARLAGDNIQYF

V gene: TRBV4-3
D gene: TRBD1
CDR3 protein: CASSQVGTGPYEQYF

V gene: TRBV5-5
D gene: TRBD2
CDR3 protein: CASSLLAGAQETQYF

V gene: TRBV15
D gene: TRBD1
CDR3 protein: CATSPGTGSNYGYTF

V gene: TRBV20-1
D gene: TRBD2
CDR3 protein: CSARAASGAGGTDTQYF

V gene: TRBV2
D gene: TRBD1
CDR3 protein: CASSATRTGLEGTYNEQFF

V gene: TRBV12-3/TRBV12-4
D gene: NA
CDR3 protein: CASSPPRRTWNTGELFF

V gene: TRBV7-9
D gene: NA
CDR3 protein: CASSRTGSQAFF

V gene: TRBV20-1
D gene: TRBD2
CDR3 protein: CSARDAKAGRYNEQFF

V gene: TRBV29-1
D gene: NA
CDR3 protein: CSVEGEVTDTQYF

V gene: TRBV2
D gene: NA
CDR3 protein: CASSDMTSRDGYTF

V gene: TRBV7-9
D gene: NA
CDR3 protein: CASSLRSSTQYF

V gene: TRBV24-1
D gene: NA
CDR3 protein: CATSEQGAIGVETQYF

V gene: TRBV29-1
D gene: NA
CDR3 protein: CSVENLGETQYF

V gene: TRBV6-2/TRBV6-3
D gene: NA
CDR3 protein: CASSYGAVSYNEQFF

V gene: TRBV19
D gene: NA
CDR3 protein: CASSMETGNQPQHF

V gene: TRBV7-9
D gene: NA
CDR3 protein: CASSLAVDLETQYF

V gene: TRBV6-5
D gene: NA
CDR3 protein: CASSIRPAVSGANVLTF

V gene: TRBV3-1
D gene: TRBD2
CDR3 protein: CASSRTSGRNYEQYF

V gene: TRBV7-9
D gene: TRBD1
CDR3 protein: CASSWETGISYEQYF

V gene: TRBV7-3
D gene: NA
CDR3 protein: CASRSTGQETQYF

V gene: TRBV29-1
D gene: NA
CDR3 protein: CSALGQANQPQHF

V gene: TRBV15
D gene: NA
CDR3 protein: CATSRDQGTLETQYF

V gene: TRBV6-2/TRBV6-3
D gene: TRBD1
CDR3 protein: CASSYTPGQTYNEQFF

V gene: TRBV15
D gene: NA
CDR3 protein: CATSRDLGVPQYF

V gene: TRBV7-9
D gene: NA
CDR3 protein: CATHGVGTEAFF

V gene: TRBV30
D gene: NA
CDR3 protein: CAWSSSWEQYF

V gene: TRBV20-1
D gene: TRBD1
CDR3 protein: CSARETNRGLNEQFF

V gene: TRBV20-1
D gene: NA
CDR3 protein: CSARPPQGQGGELFF

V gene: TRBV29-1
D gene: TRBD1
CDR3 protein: CSVDMDRGLGQYF

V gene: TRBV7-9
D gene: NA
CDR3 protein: CASSLEGSPLHF

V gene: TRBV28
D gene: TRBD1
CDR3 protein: CASSRQGADTEAFF

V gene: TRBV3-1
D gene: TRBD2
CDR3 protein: CASSQRPSGGETQYF

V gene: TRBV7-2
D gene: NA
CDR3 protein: CASSARSGTDTQYF

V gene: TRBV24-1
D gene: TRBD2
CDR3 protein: CATSGLRGGARTNEQFF

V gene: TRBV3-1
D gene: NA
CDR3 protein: CASSQTSRASGETQYF

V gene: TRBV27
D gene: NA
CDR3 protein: CASSLAESYNEQFF

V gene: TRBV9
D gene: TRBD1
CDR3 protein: CASSAGQPAPLHF

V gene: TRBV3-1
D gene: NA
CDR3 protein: CATGTLNTEAFF

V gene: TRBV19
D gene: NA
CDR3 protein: CASISAGTPSGANVLTF

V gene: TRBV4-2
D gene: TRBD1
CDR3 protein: CASSQPGTVNQPQHF

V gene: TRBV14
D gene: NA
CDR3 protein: CASSEAFF

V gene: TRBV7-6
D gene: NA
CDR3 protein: CASNPLGGKETQYF

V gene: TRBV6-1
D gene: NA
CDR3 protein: CASRITPWDGNSPLHF

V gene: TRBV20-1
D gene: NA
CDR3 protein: CSARSSGTQPQHF

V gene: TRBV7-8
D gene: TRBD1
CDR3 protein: CASSKETGDYGYTF

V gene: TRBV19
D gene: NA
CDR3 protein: CASSINRLNNEQFF

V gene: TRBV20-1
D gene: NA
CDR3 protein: CSAKRGVYGYTF

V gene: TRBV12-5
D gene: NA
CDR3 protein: CASAPSSTGTTEAFF